Listed below are T cell receptor beta chains from one sample, sequenced in a study of breast tumors, draining lymph nodes, adjacent tissues. TCRdb itself ran the multiplex PCR reads through MiXCR, one entry per CDR3 protein. The sample has 200,000 to 300,000 distinct CDR3 sequences; 30% are singletons. Sample: axillary lymph node tissue. The receptor source for this set is a female donor with breast cancer. Some clones in this sample may be carry-over from other donors' samples. CDR3s include the opening cysteine and the closing phenylalanine or tryptophan. Each record gives: V gene, J gene, clone size, CDR3 protein. The size field is filled for only some rows; it gives once, few, many or a size class.

>TRBV9|TRBJ2-1|many
CASSVGVLAGGEQFF
>TRBV27|TRBJ1-4|few
CASHGGLGRKLFF
>TRBV20-1|TRBJ1-6|many
CSASPVQGRSYSPLHF
>TRBV29-1|TRBJ2-2|many
CSVGGTSGRAHTGELFF
>TRBV11-2|TRBJ2-7|many
CASSLASGGSYEQYF
>TRBV19|TRBJ2-5|many
CASSIGLAVETQYF
>TRBV29-1|TRBJ1-2|.
CSVDALGGANYGYTF
>TRBV7-9|TRBJ1-1|.
CASSLKRSGTEAFF
>TRBV6-6|TRBJ2-1|many
CATTNISVGNEQFF
>TRBV10-3|TRBJ2-2|.
CAIKDVWWTGELFF
>TRBV20-1|TRBJ2-6|many
CSAVGTGGYGANVLTF
>TRBV20-1|TRBJ2-7|many
CSAASTATYEQYF
>TRBV12-3/TRBV12-4|TRBJ1-5|.
CASTQDFWVNQPQHF
>TRBV2|TRBJ1-4|once
CASSLDREGEKLFF
>TRBV19|TRBJ2-7|many
CASSWDVSYEQYF
>TRBV15|TRBJ2-1|once
CATSRDRLAGRNEQFF
>TRBV11-2|TRBJ1-2|many
CASSLDWQGFNGYTF
>TRBV15|TRBJ2-7|.
CATSRESGSYEQYF
>TRBV5-8|TRBJ2-5|many
CASSLGPAGGQETQYF
>TRBV10-2|TRBJ2-7|once
CASSFGPLSYEQYF
>TRBV7-3|TRBJ2-2|many
CASSLRPHSGNLDTGELFF
>TRBV10-3|TRBJ2-7|many
CAISESAGTERLPYEQYF
>TRBV2|TRBJ2-7|.
CASSARPAGLVRYEQYF
>TRBV30|TRBJ2-1|many
CAWSTASQQFF
>TRBV2|TRBJ2-5|many
CALGGRERGETQYF
>TRBV28|TRBJ1-2|few
CASRSGTGVDGYTF
>TRBV12-3/TRBV12-4|TRBJ2-3|once
CASSFYRVQGVESHTQYF
>TRBV6-2/TRBV6-3|TRBJ2-5|.
CASSPLALLGGGETQYF
>TRBV7-3|TRBJ2-5|many
CASSGGGGETQYF
>TRBV12-3/TRBV12-4|TRBJ2-3|many
CASSTDLTDTQYF
>TRBV3-1|TRBJ2-6|few
CASSQVSDRSGANVLTF
>TRBV4-1|TRBJ1-3|many
CASSQYPGISGNTIYF
>TRBV12-3/TRBV12-4|TRBJ1-2|many
CASSFSGDRGGYTF
>TRBV18|TRBJ1-4|.
CASSPWTGSSPGKLFF
>TRBV28|TRBJ2-3|few
CASSPPDRASTDTQYF
>TRBV2|TRBJ1-6|many
CASSWTGNSPLHF
>TRBV19|TRBJ2-5|many
CAMGLPKETQYF
>TRBV18|TRBJ1-1|.
CASSPAGGSSTEAFF
>TRBV29-1|TRBJ2-5|many
CSSRGPQETQYF
>TRBV5-1|TRBJ2-7|many
CASSSERKSSYEQYF
>TRBV3-2|TRBJ1-4|.
CASSQEFSEGTTNERLFF
>TRBV19|TRBJ1-1|.
CASSIGGSRRGTEAFF
>TRBV7-6|TRBJ2-4|.
CASSPGLARAKNIQYF
>TRBV7-2|TRBJ1-5|.
CASSTREAQPRHF
>TRBV20-1|TRBJ1-1|few
CSATTTVWNTEAFF
>TRBV29-1|TRBJ1-5|many
CSVVSQGSGNQPQHF